Given below is one TCR beta chain in context. The data were taken from a study of blood T cell repertoires in COVID-19. Study overall: Acute and convalescent COVID-19 samples came from the United States, Italy and Spain.

The CDR3 covers 13 residues. Deletions cut 6 bases from V and 5 bases from J, with 13 bases between. From germline, CDR1 is MNHEY and CDR2 SMNVEV (reference sequence). Participant-given clinical history determined each cohort assignment. As originally analysed: From reference gene primer amplification, estimates of nucleated cell counts were derived. Clones were read by immunoSEQ multiplex PCR, and TCRdb kept only the in-frame ones, dropping some. V and J calls and clone size are as listed in that table; D and trimming were resolved from the DNA. The sample has a few hundred thousand clones, 82% seen once.

The TCR sequence derives from a man aged 40-50 years who had recovered from COVID-19. V usage is TRBV27 and J usage is TRBJ2-5; tentatively, D is TRBD2 (5 bases). The sample comprised PBMCs or T cells enriched from blood (not recorded which). CDR3 sequence reads: CASSGVARETQYF. The CDR3 DNA sequence: TGTGCCAGCAGCGGGGTCGCCAGGGAGACCCAGTACTTC.